Listed below are T cell receptor beta chains from one sample, sequenced in a study of cytomegalovirus exposure and HLA in healthy donors. TCRdb keeps only in-frame clones here, not all; method: immunoSEQ multiplex PCR. This repertoire includes approximately 110,000 clones. Source material: PBMCs. The receptors shown here come from a man aged 45 to 65 in good health and CMV-seronegative. Each CDR3 is given with its conserved first and last residue. The D gene is left open where the match is weak.

D	V	J	DNA	CDR3
TRBD1	TRBV7-2	TRBJ1-4	TGTGCCAGCAGTGGGGGGACAGGGTACGAAAAACTGTTTTTT	CASSGGTGYEKLFF
-	TRBV5-4	TRBJ2-5	TGTGCCAGCAGCCTCGGTGGAGGGCGTCAAGAGACCCAGTACTTC	CASSLGGGRQETQYF
TRBD1	TRBV4-1	TRBJ1-1	TGCGCCAGCAGCCGTGGACAGGGGAACACTGAAGCTTTCTTT	CASSRGQGNTEAFF
TRBD2	TRBV10-1	TRBJ2-3	TGCGCCAGCAGAAGGGTCGGGGGGGCGAACACAGATACGCAGTATTTT	CASRRVGGANTDTQYF
-	TRBV9	TRBJ2-1	TGTGCCAGCAGCCCCCGTGGGGCCGCTATCTACAATGAGCAGTTCTTC	CASSPRGAAIYNEQFF
TRBD1	TRBV9	TRBJ1-6	TGTGCCAGCAGCCCCGGACAGGGTAATTCACCCCTCCACTTT	CASSPGQGNSPLHF
-	TRBV28	TRBJ2-1	TGTGCCAGCAGTTTAAACAGGGTCGGTTACAATGAGCAGTTCTTC	CASSLNRVGYNEQFF
-	TRBV15	TRBJ1-3	TGTGCCACCAGCAGAAACCAGGGTTCTGGAAACACCATATATTTT	CATSRNQGSGNTIYF
TRBD1	TRBV13	TRBJ2-3	TGTGCCAGCAGCTTAGGCCAGGGGGCCCGCACAGATACGCAGTATTTT	CASSLGQGARTDTQYF
TRBD2	TRBV19	TRBJ2-2	TGTGCCAGTAGTAGGCTAGCGGGGGTGGTCGGGGAGCTGTTTTTT	CASSRLAGVVGELFF
-	TRBV14	TRBJ2-2	TGTGCCAGCAGCCAAGCCAGGGGTCGTACCGGGGAGCTGTTTTTT	CASSQARGRTGELFF
-	TRBV5-6	TRBJ1-6	TGTGCCAGCAGCTTACTTGGCAGGGAATATTCACCCCTCCACTTT	CASSLLGREYSPLHF
TRBD1	TRBV6-6	TRBJ1-1	TGTGCCAGCAGCCCGATACAGGGGACGGAGAACACTGAAGCTTTCTTT	CASSPIQGTENTEAFF
-	TRBV5-1	TRBJ1-4	TGCGCCAGCAGCTCAAATATTGGAGGGGAAAAACTGTTTTTT	CASSSNIGGEKLFF
-	TRBV6-5	TRBJ2-7	TGTGCCAGCAGTTACAGGGGCGGCGAGCAGTACTTC	CASSYRGGEQYF
-	TRBV6-1	TRBJ1-1	TGTGCCAGCAGGGGGGCTGACACTGAAGCTTTCTTT	CASRGADTEAFF
TRBD1	TRBV9	TRBJ2-7	TGTGCCAGCAGCGTAGAGGGACAGAACCCCTACGAGCAGTACTTC	CASSVEGQNPYEQYF
TRBD2	TRBV11-3	TRBJ2-1	TGTGCCAGCAGGGGCCTAGCGGGAGCGTACAATGAGCAGTTCTTC	CASRGLAGAYNEQFF
TRBD2	TRBV6-5	TRBJ2-7	TGTGCCAGCCAAGGGACTAGCGGGAAACTGTACTTC	CASQGTSGKLYF
TRBD2	TRBV4-2	TRBJ2-7	TGTGCCAGCAGCCAAGATAGACTAGCGGAGTCCTACGAGCAGTACTTC	CASSQDRLAESYEQYF
-	TRBV7-8	TRBJ1-2	TGTGCCAGCAGCCCAGCAGGGAATTCGGCCTATGGCTACACCTTC	CASSPAGNSAYGYTF
-	TRBV7-9	TRBJ2-1	TGTGCCAGCACCAAGACTAGTAGCAATGAGCAGTTCTTC	CASTKTSSNEQFF
TRBD1	TRBV27	TRBJ1-5	TGTGCCAGCAGTTCGACAGGGCGCCAGCCCCAGCATTTT	CASSSTGRQPQHF
-	TRBV11-2	TRBJ2-3	TGTGCCAGCAGCTTAGCCAGGGTAGGAGATACGCAGTATTTT	CASSLARVGDTQYF
TRBD2	TRBV27	TRBJ2-7	TGTGCCAGCAGTTTAGCCCCCGCGGGAGCGGTAAGCTCCTACGAGCAGTACTTC	CASSLAPAGAVSSYEQYF
-	TRBV2	TRBJ2-1	TGTGCCAGCAGTCTACGAACTAGTCCAGATGAGCAGTTCTTC	CASSLRTSPDEQFF
TRBD1	TRBV7-8	TRBJ1-6	TGTGCCAGCAGCTCCCAGACAGGGCCTAATTCACCCCTCCACTTT	CASSSQTGPNSPLHF
TRBD2	TRBV18	TRBJ2-3	TGTGCCAGCTCACCAACTAGCGGGAGTTTTACAGATACGCAGTATTTT	CASSPTSGSFTDTQYF
-	TRBV6-5	TRBJ1-4	TGTGCCAGCAGCCCCCCGGGGGGCTCTTGGGAAAAACTGTTTTTT	CASSPPGGSWEKLFF
-	TRBV21-1	TRBJ1-2	TGTGCCAGCAGCAAAGCGGGACAGAAACTCTATGGCTACACCTTC	CASSKAGQKLYGYTF
-	TRBV4-3	TRBJ1-6	TGCGCCAGCAGCCAAGTACAGACGAATTCACCCCTCCACTTT	CASSQVQTNSPLHF
-	TRBV19	TRBJ1-1	TGTGCCAGTAGTCGGAGGACTGAAGCTTTCTTT	CASSRRTEAFF
TRBD1	TRBV12-5	TRBJ2-7	TGTGCTAGTGGTGCCCCGGGACAGATCTACGAGCAGTACTTC	CASGAPGQIYEQYF
-	TRBV18	TRBJ1-2	TGTGCCAGCTCACCAGGACAGCTCTATGGCTACACCTTC	CASSPGQLYGYTF
-	TRBV5-1	TRBJ1-1	TGCGCCAGCAGCTTGCCGGGTAGAGGAACTGAAGCTTTCTTT	CASSLPGRGTEAFF
-	TRBV7-6	TRBJ2-5	TGTGCCAGCAGCTACAAAGGGGGTCTCCAAGAGACCCAGTACTTC	CASSYKGGLQETQYF
-	TRBV4-2	TRBJ2-1	TGTGCCAGCAGCCAAGATTCCAGGGGGGATGAGCAGTTCTTC	CASSQDSRGDEQFF
TRBD2	TRBV7-2	TRBJ2-3	TGTGCCAGCAGCTTCAGACTAGCGGGGGTCACAGATACGCAGTATTTT	CASSFRLAGVTDTQYF
-	TRBV11-2	TRBJ2-1	TGTGCCAGCAGCTTAGGGACGGGAGCTGAGACCAATGAGCAGTTCTTC	CASSLGTGAETNEQFF
-	TRBV18	TRBJ2-5	TGTGCCAGCTCACCACCGCCGGGAGAGACCCAGTACTTC	CASSPPPGETQYF
TRBD2	TRBV7-9	TRBJ2-7	TGTGCCAGCAGCTTAGTTGGGACTAGCGGGAGGTACGAGCAGTACTTC	CASSLVGTSGRYEQYF
-	TRBV5-4	TRBJ1-4	TGTGCCAGCAGCTTGACGGGGGACTCCCCCCTGTTTTTT	CASSLTGDSPLFF
-	TRBV30	TRBJ1-3	TGTGCCTGGAGTGTAATTTCAGGGGTAGGAAACACCATATATTTT	CAWSVISGVGNTIYF
-	TRBV19	TRBJ1-1	TGTGCCAGTAGTCTTAACCGGGAGACTGAAGCTTTCTTT	CASSLNRETEAFF
-	TRBV6-4	TRBJ1-1	TGTGCCAGCAGTGACTCTGGAGGGCCGGCAGCTTTCTTT	CASSDSGGPAAFF
-	TRBV29-1	TRBJ2-1	TGCAGCGTTGGTTCGTCAGGGGTTTCCAATGAGCAGTTCTTC	CSVGSSGVSNEQFF
-	TRBV6-5	TRBJ1-2	TGTGCCAGCAGTTACTCGGGGGGTAACTATGGCTACACCTTC	CASSYSGGNYGYTF
-	TRBV7-6	TRBJ2-2	TGTGCCAGCAGCCGGTGGACAGAGAACACCGGGGAGCTGTTTTTT	CASSRWTENTGELFF
TRBD1	TRBV2	TRBJ2-4	TGTGCCAGCGGGGGGACAGGGAGCATTCAGTACTTC	CASGGTGSIQYF
-	TRBV9	TRBJ2-5	TGTGCCAGCAGCGCCCGTCCGTCGGTTTACCAAGAGACCCAGTACTTC	CASSARPSVYQETQYF
-	TRBV2	TRBJ1-6	TGTGCCAGCAGTGACAGGGGATATAATTCACCCCTCCACTTT	CASSDRGYNSPLHF
-	TRBV7-2	TRBJ1-4	TGTGCCAGCAGTTGGATAGGGAGGGAAAAACTGTTTTTT	CASSWIGREKLFF
-	TRBV5-4	TRBJ2-7	TGTGCCAGCAGCGTGGACAGCTTTTCCTACGAGCAGTACTTC	CASSVDSFSYEQYF
TRBD1	TRBV6-5	TRBJ1-1	TGTGCCAGCCGACAGGGGACGAACACTGAAGCTTTCTTT	CASRQGTNTEAFF
TRBD1	TRBV7-2	TRBJ1-1	TGTGCCAGCAGCTTAGGCCACAGGGGAACGAACACTGAAGCTTTCTTT	CASSLGHRGTNTEAFF
-	TRBV2	TRBJ1-3	TGTGCCAGCAGTGACGGGTCTGGAAACACCATATATTTT	CASSDGSGNTIYF
TRBD2	TRBV4-1	TRBJ2-7	TGCGCCAGCAGCCGTGGGACTAGCGGGAGGGTTGATAACTACGAGCAGTACTTC	CASSRGTSGRVDNYEQYF
TRBD2	TRBV7-9	TRBJ2-5	TGTGCCAGCAGCCTCGGGACTAGCGGAGAGACCCAGTACTTC	CASSLGTSGETQYF